A single sample is the source of the 32 T cell receptor beta chains below, sequenced in a study of control samples from healthy donors and cancer patients. Generated by immunoSEQ multiplex PCR, the TCRdb table keeps only in-frame clones and is missing some. Among 170,000 or so clones listed, 94% were seen once. Sequencing was done on a sample of blood. The receptors here all came from a woman aged 40 to 55 in good health.

In its sample, this clone was seen once. The chain uses TRBV30 and TRBJ1-2; D ambiguous. Per the germline V gene, CDR1 is GTSNPN and CDR2 is SVGIG (reference sequence). The V gene lost 5 bases and the J gene lost 2 bases, with 12 bases spanning the gap. CDR3 length equals 13 residues. CDR3 in amino acids: CAWLGPINYGYTF. The CDR3 DNA follows: TGTGCCTGGCTAGGGCCGATCAACTATGGCTACACCTTC.

The chain carries TRBV4-3 and TRBJ1-4, with D uncertain. The V gene lost 1 base and the J gene lost 10 bases, with 13 bases spanning the gap. CDR1 LGHNA and CDR2 YSLEER come from the germline V gene. CDR3 length equals 14 residues. For the CDR3, the DNA is TGCGCCAGCAGCCAAGGACCGGGAGTGGGAAAACTGTTTTTT. This translates into CASSQGPGVGKLFF.

This rearrangement joins TRBV5-1 to TRBJ2-2, with TRBD1 matching 11 bases. This CDR3 has 18 amino acids. V lost 2 bases and J lost 5; bases outside the gene matches: 11. From germline, CDR1 is SGHRS and CDR2 YFSETQ. The CDR3 DNA sequence: TGCGCCAGCAGCTTAAACCCGGACAGGGGGCGTTTGACCGGGGAGCTGTTTTTT. It yields the protein CASSLNPDRGRLTGELFF. The variable domain in full, completed from reference TRBV5-1 and TRBJ2-2, reads KAGVTQTPRYLIKTRGQQVTLSCSPISGHRSVSWYQQTPGQGLQFLFEYFSETQRNKGNFPGRFSGRQFSNSRSEMNVSTLELGDSALYLCASSLNPDRGRLTGELFFGEGSRLTVL.

The chain joins TRBV30 to TRBJ1-5; tentatively, D is TRBD1 (5 bases). The CDR3 length is 16 residues. CDR1 GTSNPN and CDR2 SVGIG come from the germline V gene (reference sequence). The V gene lost 6 bases and the J gene lost 3 bases, with 21 bases spanning the gap. The CDR3: CACRDGTALNNQPQHF. The CDR3 nucleotides read TGTGCCTGCCGAGACGGGACGGCACTAAACAATCAGCCCCAGCATTTT.

CDR3 coding DNA: TGTGCCAGCAGCTTTACAGGGGATGAAGCTTTCTTT. Protein: CASSFTGDEAFF. V usage is TRBV13 and J usage is TRBJ1-1; 7 nucleotides match TRBD1. The germline V gene has CDR1 PRHDT and CDR2 FYEKMQ (reference sequence). The trim removed 3 bases at V and 7 bases at J, leaving 2 bases unmatched. CDR3 size: 12 residues.

The J gene is TRBJ1-1, the V gene TRBV4-3; D remains unclear. Germline V gene data show CDR1 as LGHNA and CDR2 as YSLEER. The CDR3 extends over 17 amino acids. Trimming cost V 0 bases and J 4 bases, with 18 bases left between them. CDR3 bases: TGCGCCAGCAGCCAAGATGGAGCAAGGGTCACGAGCACTGAAGCTTTCTTT. Amino acid sequence: CASSQDGARVTSTEAFF.

The chain employs TRBV4-1 and TRBJ1-2; 9 bases agree with TRBD1. Trimming cost V 8 bases and J 8 bases; bases outside gene matches: 15. The length of the CDR3 is 15 residues. Germline CDR1 MGHRA, CDR2 YSYEKL. CDR3: CASRTTGTGSGGYTF. The DNA of the CDR3 is TGCGCCAGCCGAACAACCGGGACAGGGTCCGGAGGCTACACCTTC.

This rearrangement joins TRBV5-1 to TRBJ2-2, with no clear D. The CDR3 loop spans 17 amino acids. Germline values: CDR1 SGHRS, CDR2 YFSETQ. V dropped 1 base and J dropped 1 base, with 14 bases sitting between them. Here the CDR3 reads CASSLYGPRRNTGELFF. The DNA of the CDR3 is TGCGCCAGCAGCTTGTACGGTCCTAGAAGGAACACCGGGGAGCTGTTTTTT. Combining the CDR3 with reference TRBV5-1 and TRBJ2-2 gives the whole variable domain KAGVTQTPRYLIKTRGQQVTLSCSPISGHRSVSWYQQTPGQGLQFLFEYFSETQRNKGNFPGRFSGRQFSNSRSEMNVSTLELGDSALYLCASSLYGPRRNTGELFFGEGSRLTVL.

The rearrangement uses TRBV6-1 and TRBJ1-2, with 7 bases matching TRBD1. CDR1 and CDR2 (germline): MNHNS, SASEGT. J lost 2 bases, V lost 3 bases, and 6 bases had no gene match. The CDR3 length is 15 residues. In nucleotides, the CDR3 is TGTGCCAGCAGTGATTACAGGGGATCCAACTATGGCTACACCTTC. Translation: CASSDYRGSNYGYTF.

The chain has TRBV5-4 and TRBJ1-3, with 8 positions matching TRBD1. V was pared by 1 base and J by 4 bases, with 10 bases of the junction left unmatched. Germline-derived CDR1 and CDR2 are SGHNT and YYREEE (reference sequence). This CDR3 has 17 amino acids. The CDR3 nucleotides are TGTGCCAGCAGCTTGAGGCAGGGGGCCTTGGGCGGAAACACCATATATTTT. This gives the protein CASSLRQGALGGNTIYF.

This clone has a single count. The V and J genes are TRBV7-9 and TRBJ1-2; D is perhaps TRBD1 (5 bases). Looked up from germline, CDR1 is SEHNR and CDR2 is FQNEAQ (reference sequence). CDR3 length: 13 residues. V shed 5 bases and J shed 6 bases, with 13 bases lying between them. CDR3 sequence: CASSPGAGHGYTF. Here the CDR3 DNA reads TGTGCCAGCAGCCCAGGCGCAGGGCATGGCTACACCTTC.

This clone was detected only a few times. This chain connects TRBV4-3 to TRBJ1-3, with D possibly matching TRBD1 (6 bases). CDR3 length: 15 amino acids. The V gene's germline CDR1 is LGHNA and CDR2 YSLEER. V was clipped by 1 base and J by 3 bases, with 10 bases between them. CDR3 residues: CASSQARGYGNTIYF. As DNA, the CDR3 is TGCGCCAGCAGCCAAGCCAGGGGCTATGGAAACACCATATATTTT.

The chain couples TRBV2 to TRBJ1-4; D is unresolved. V lost 7 bases, J lost 7 bases, and 13 bases lay in between. Germline values: CDR1 SNHLY, CDR2 FYNNEI. CDR3 length: 13 residues. The CDR3 is CASTSSTVEKLFF. The DNA for the CDR3 is TGTGCCAGCACGTCCTCGACGGTTGAAAAACTGTTTTTT.

The count of this clone is one. The genes are TRBV7-9 and TRBJ2-7; D uncertain. The CDR3 length is 13 residues. CDR1 and CDR2 (germline): SEHNR, FQNEAQ (reference sequence). With 5 bases removed from V and 6 bases from J, the gap between germline ends came to 14 bases. CDR3 amino acids: CASSPTEHFEQYF. CDR3 nucleotide sequence: TGTGCCAGCAGCCCTACGGAACACTTCGAGCAGTACTTC.

V gene TRBV27 combines with J gene TRBJ1-2, with a tentative D call TRBD1 (6 bases). Trimming pared 2 bases from V and 8 bases from J, leaving 15 bases between. The CDR3 has 14 residues. Germline-derived CDR1 and CDR2 are MNHEY and SMNVEV (reference sequence). DNA of the CDR3: TGTGCCAGCAGTTTAAGGACCCAGGGGCACGGCTACACCTTC. Protein product: CASSLRTQGHGYTF.

This clone was recorded only once. V gene TRBV6-5 combines with J gene TRBJ2-1, with D perhaps TRBD2 (7 bases). The CDR3 runs to 12 residues. CDR1 is MNHEY, CDR2 SVGAGI, per germline. Trimming stripped 2 bases from V and 14 bases from J, with 13 bases between. The chain's CDR3 is CASSYDGGHEFF. CDR3 sequence (DNA): TGTGCCAGCAGTTACGACGGGGGGCATGAGTTCTTC.

The gene calls are TRBV29-1 and TRBJ1-2; tentatively, D is TRBD1 (5 bases). V was cut by 0 bases and J by 7 bases, with 9 bases left in between. Germline CDR1 is SQVTM and CDR2 is ANQGSEA. The CDR3 runs to 12 residues. CDR3 DNA: TGCAGCGTTGAAGATCAGGGAATTGGCTACACCTTC. Translated, it gives CSVEDQGIGYTF.

The V gene is TRBV27, the J gene TRBJ1-2; no firm D call. This CDR3 is 14 amino acids long. Trimming removed 5 bases at V and 8 bases at J, with 18 bases between. Germline values: CDR1 MNHEY, CDR2 SMNVEV (reference sequence). This chain's CDR3 is CASSPYLVGGGYTF. The DNA for the CDR3 is TGTGCCAGCAGTCCCTACCTGGTGGGTGGCGGCTACACCTTC.

Concerning this clone itself: At one of its ends the junction is not consistent with the germline gene, which may arise from a read error. J is TRBJ2-2 and V is TRBV6-5; D gene unclear. Germline V gene data show CDR1 as MNHEY and CDR2 as SVGAGI. This CDR3 is 13 amino acids long. The DNA of the CDR3 is TGTGTCAGCAGCCCGCTTGGGGCCGGGGAGCTGTTTTTT. Protein: CVSSPLGAGELFF.

The DNA of the CDR3 is TGTGCCAGCAGGCTAGGGGGGACAGCGAACACCGGGGAGCTGTTTTTT. Translated: CASRLGGTANTGELFF. The genes are TRBV28 and TRBJ2-2, with a weak D call TRBD1 (7 bases). The CDR3 spans 16 residues. Germline V lookup: CDR1 MDHEN, CDR2 SYDVKM. V lost 6 bases and J 0 bases, leaving 14 bases between the germline ends.

The chain employs TRBV9 and TRBJ1-2, with no clear D. Germline V gives CDR1 SGDLS, CDR2 YYNGEE. The V and J ends lost 6 bases and 6 bases respectively, with 12 bases between them. The CDR3 is made up of 12 amino acids. The CDR3 coding sequence is TGTGCCAGCAAATCCTGGAGGGATGGCTACACCTTC. This gives the protein CASKSWRDGYTF.

The chain joins TRBV6-5 to TRBJ1-6; D perhaps matches TRBD1 (6 bases). CDR1 and CDR2 from the germline V gene are MNHEY and SVGAGI. Trimming left V 8 bases short and J 3 bases short, with 8 bases between. This CDR3 contains 13 residues. The CDR3 protein is CASLDSYNSPLHF. Here the CDR3 DNA reads TGTGCCAGCCTGGACAGCTATAATTCACCCCTCCACTTT.

The rearrangement joins TRBV5-4 to TRBJ2-7; a weak D match, TRBD2 (5 bases). The CDR3 is 15 amino acids. The V gene's germline CDR1 is SGHNT and CDR2 YYREEE (reference sequence). V was trimmed by 4 bases and J by 4 bases, leaving 18 bases between them. The CDR3 DNA reads as TGTGCCAGCAGCAAGGGAGTCGTAAAGGAGTACGAGCAGTACTTC. The encoded protein is CASSKGVVKEYEQYF.

This chain connects TRBV10-3 to TRBJ2-3; a weak D match, TRBD1 (5 bases). The CDR3 totals 16 residues. The germline CDR1 and CDR2 sequences are ENHRY and SYGVKD. The ends were cut back, 0 bases at V and 13 bases at J, with 23 bases in the middle. The CDR3 DNA reads as TGTGCCATCAGTGAGTCAGTTGGGGCCTCCCCAGAACGGAAGTATTTT. Its translation is CAISESVGASPERKYF.

The genes are TRBV3-1 (or the pseudogene TRBV3-2) and TRBJ1-2; TRBD1 aligns across 10 bases. With V trimmed by 11 bases and J by 6 bases, 6 bases remained unmatched. Germline V gene lookup returns CDR1 LGHDT and CDR2 YNNKEL (reference sequence). CDR3 size: 12 residues. DNA of the CDR3: TGTGCCTCAAAGGACAGGGGGAATGGCTACACCTTC. Translation gives CASKDRGNGYTF.

The rearrangement links TRBV7-9 to TRBJ2-5, with 8 bases aligning to TRBD1. The J call is in doubt because the DNA end fits TRBJ2-7 better. Per germline, CDR1 SEHNR and CDR2 FQNEAQ (reference sequence). This CDR3 has 17 amino acids. This CDR3 is CASSFFRDRLSSYEQYF. The DNA of the CDR3 is TGTGCCAGCAGCTTTTTCCGGGACAGGCTAAGCTCCTACGAGCAGTACTTC.

This chain joins TRBV5-1 and TRBJ1-4; tentatively, D is TRBD1 (5 bases). Germline V gene lookup returns CDR1 SGHRS and CDR2 YFSETQ. The CDR3 length is 14 residues. With 4 bases removed from V and 4 bases from J, the gap between germline ends came to 11 bases. The CDR3 here is CASSPGTVNEKLFF. CDR3 coding DNA: TGCGCCAGCAGCCCCGGGACTGTTAATGAAAAACTGTTTTTT.

The J gene is TRBJ1-5, the V gene TRBV7-2, with unresolved D. V dropped 0 bases and J dropped 15 bases, with 18 bases sitting between them. Germline V CDR1 and CDR2: SGHTA, FQGNSA. This CDR3 comprises 14 residues. The CDR3 DNA follows: TGTGCCAGCAGCTTAGCAACTACCCGGCGGGTTTTGCATTTT. Protein: CASSLATTRRVLHF.

The chain is built from TRBV10-1 and TRBJ2-2, with 10 positions matching TRBD2. Germline V gene data show CDR1 as WNHNN and CDR2 as SYGVQD (reference sequence). J was trimmed by 7 bases and V by 4 bases; bases with no gene match: 6. This CDR3 comprises 15 residues. CDR3 DNA sequence: TGCGCCAGCAGTGCAGAAGCGGGAGGGCTCGGGGAGCTGTTTTTT. This translates into CASSAEAGGLGELFF.

This clone was seen a few times. The chain is built from TRBV4-2 and TRBJ1-2; tentatively, D is TRBD1 (5 bases). Looked up from germline, CDR1 is LGHNA and CDR2 is YNFKEQ. V was shortened by 4 bases and J by 0 bases, with 18 bases between the two germline ends. The CDR3 loop spans 17 amino acids. The DNA for the CDR3 is TGTGCCAGCAGCCCAGAGGGGCAGCGCCGTGCTAACTATGGCTACACCTTC. Its translation is CASSPEGQRRANYGYTF.

The chain joins TRBV5-6 to TRBJ1-2; no firm D call. Germline assignment: CDR1 SGHDT and CDR2 YYEEEE. V was clipped by 4 bases and J by 8 bases, with 12 bases between them. The CDR3 is made up of 12 amino acids. In nucleotides, the CDR3 is TGTGCCAGCAGCAATGCGGCTCGAGGCTACACCTTC. Translating it yields CASSNAARGYTF.

CDR3 in DNA: TGTGCCAGCTCACCCGGGGTTACGTCCGGCTACACCTTC. Its protein product is CASSPGVTSGYTF. The genes are TRBV18 and TRBJ1-2; D gene uncertain. Trimming left V 3 bases short and J 8 bases short, with 13 bases between. This CDR3 has 13 amino acids. Germline CDR1 KGHSH, CDR2 LQKENI.